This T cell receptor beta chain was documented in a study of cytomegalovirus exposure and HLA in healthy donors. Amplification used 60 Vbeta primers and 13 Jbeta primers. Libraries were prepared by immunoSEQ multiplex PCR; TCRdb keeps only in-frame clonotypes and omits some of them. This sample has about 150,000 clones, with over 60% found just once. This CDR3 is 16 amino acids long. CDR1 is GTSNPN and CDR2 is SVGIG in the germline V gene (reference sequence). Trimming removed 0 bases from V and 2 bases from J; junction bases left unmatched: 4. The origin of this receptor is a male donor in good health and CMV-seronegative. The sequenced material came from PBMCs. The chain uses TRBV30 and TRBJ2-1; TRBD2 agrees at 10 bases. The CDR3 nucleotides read TGTGCCTGGAGTGTCCAAAGCGGGAGGGCCTACAATGAGCAGTTCTTC. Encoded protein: CAWSVQSGRAYNEQFF.